A single sample gave rise to the 30 T cell receptor beta chains below, sequenced in a study of T cell responses to AZD1222 COVID-19 vaccine. Here immunoSEQ multiplex PCR was the method, and the copy in TCRdb shows in-frame clones only, minus some. The profile shows around 15,000 clones, about 87% of them singletons. Material: peripheral blood, obtained 28 days after the second AZD1222 dose. The receptors derive from an adult who received the AZD1222 COVID-19 vaccine.

This clone turned up a few times. The chain recombines TRBV19 with TRBJ2-3; perhaps TRBD2 as D (5 bases). The germline gives CDR1 LNHDA, CDR2 SQIVND (reference sequence). V dropped 5 bases and J dropped 1 base, with 19 bases sitting between them. The CDR3 contains 17 residues. CDR3 coding DNA: TGTGCCAGTAGTGACCGGGTCCAGCGGTCGGGCACAGATACGCAGTATTTT. This translates into CASSDRVQRSGTDTQYF.

The rearrangement joins TRBV16 to TRBJ1-5; 10 nucleotides line up with TRBD1. Germline CDR1 KGHSY, CDR2 FQNENV. Germline trimming cut 4 bases from V and 1 base from J; bases unmatched to any gene: 7. This CDR3 has 17 residues. The CDR3 sequence: CASSLPGQGISNQPQHF. CDR3 DNA: TGTGCCAGCAGCCTGCCGGGACAGGGGATAAGCAATCAGCCCCAGCATTTT.

This clone was seen only once. CDR3 coding DNA: TGTGGAGGTATCGAGGGCTTTAGGAACACCATATATTTT. Its translation is CGGIEGFRNTIYF. The chain links TRBV6-5 to TRBJ1-3; no definite D call. CDR3 length: 13 residues. Germline V gene data show CDR1 as MNHEY and CDR2 as SVGAGI.

The CDR3 reads CSVEAENYGYTF. The CDR3 DNA sequence: TGCAGCGTTGAAGCAGAGAACTATGGCTACACCTTC. This sequence joins TRBV29-1 and TRBJ1-2; D remains unclear. Trimming cost V 1 base and J 2 bases, with 5 bases left between them. This CDR3 has 12 amino acids. Germline V gene data show CDR1 as SQVTM and CDR2 as ANQGSEA.

The chain has TRBV3-1 (or the pseudogene TRBV3-2) and TRBJ2-7; D is ambiguous. The germline gives CDR1 LGHDT, CDR2 YNNKEL (reference sequence). Deletions cut 4 bases from V and 9 bases from J, with 19 bases between. The CDR3 consists of 14 residues. CDR3 in amino acids: CASSPGFQADGQYF. Written as DNA, the CDR3 is TGTGCCAGCAGCCCCGGGTTCCAGGCTGACGGGCAGTACTTC.

This clone was detected only a few times. The J gene is TRBJ1-1, the V gene TRBV27, with D perhaps TRBD1 (5 bases). This CDR3 has 13 residues. Trimming left V 4 bases short and J 4 bases short, with 10 bases between. The germline CDR1 and CDR2 sequences are MNHEY and SMNVEV (reference sequence). CDR3: CASSWGSGTEAFF. CDR3 nucleotide sequence: TGTGCCAGCAGTTGGGGGTCAGGCACTGAAGCTTTCTTT.

This chain joins TRBV7-3 and TRBJ2-5; D assignment may be TRBD1 or TRBD2 (5 bases each). CDR1 and CDR2 (germline): SGHTA, FQGTGA. The V gene lost 4 bases and the J gene lost 4 bases, with 13 bases spanning the gap. CDR3 length: 14 residues. The CDR3 loop reads CASSWQGGRETQYF. The CDR3 DNA reads as TGTGCCAGCAGCTGGCAGGGCGGGCGAGAGACCCAGTACTTC.

V is TRBV9 and J is TRBJ1-2; 12 bases are shared with TRBD1. This CDR3 comprises 15 residues. Germline values: CDR1 SGDLS, CDR2 YYNGEE. V gave up 4 bases and J gave up 4 bases; unmatched junction bases: 5. The CDR3 is CASSSGQGAGYGYTF. The CDR3 nucleotides read TGTGCCAGCAGCTCGGGACAGGGGGCGGGCTATGGCTACACCTTC.

The chain recombines TRBV7-2 with TRBJ2-7; tentative D call: TRBD2 (5 bases). Trimming removed 5 bases at V and 3 bases at J, with 14 bases between. CDR3 length: 14 residues. Germline V CDR1 and CDR2: SGHTA, FQGNSA. DNA for the CDR3: TGTGCCAGCAGCGTGCCGGGATTTAACTACGAGCAGTACTTC. Protein sequence: CASSVPGFNYEQYF.

The chain couples TRBV6-5 to TRBJ1-1; D might be TRBD1 (6 bases). The CDR3 totals 16 residues. V was clipped by 0 bases and J by 1 base, with 12 bases between them. Germline CDR1 and CDR2: MNHEY and SVGAGI. The CDR3 is CASSYSDQGTNTEAFF. The CDR3 DNA is TGTGCCAGCAGTTACTCGGATCAGGGGACGAACACTGAAGCTTTCTTT.

The table lists this clone with a count of one. The V call is TRBV4-1, the J call TRBJ2-3; 8 bases fit TRBD2. Germline CDR1 MGHRA, CDR2 YSYEKL. The trim removed 2 bases at V and 2 bases at J, leaving 6 bases unmatched. The CDR3 loop spans 16 amino acids. CDR3 sequence: CASSQTAGAATDTQYF. The CDR3 DNA reads as TGCGCCAGCAGCCAAACAGCGGGAGCGGCCACAGATACGCAGTATTTT.

The CDR3 DNA reads TGTGCCATCAAGGAGGACAGGGGGGGGTATGGCTACACCTTC. It yields the protein CAIKEDRGGYGYTF. The chain has TRBV10-3 and TRBJ1-2; 10 positions agree with TRBD1. Germline CDR1 ENHRY, CDR2 SYGVKD. V shed 7 bases and J 5 bases; nucleotides not matched to a gene: 7. CDR3 length equals 14 residues.

The J gene is TRBJ1-1, the V gene TRBV14, with D possibly TRBD1 on 6 matching bases. V shed 4 bases and J shed 4 bases, with 22 bases lying between them. The germline V gene has CDR1 SGHDN and CDR2 FVKESK. CDR3 length equals 17 residues. The CDR3 here is CASSPRRTGAVGTEAFF. CDR3 nucleotides: TGTGCCAGCAGCCCAAGAAGGACGGGGGCAGTTGGCACTGAAGCTTTCTTT.

The chain links TRBV24-1 to TRBJ1-2; perhaps TRBD1 as D (6 bases). Trimming cost V 9 bases and J 2 bases, with 39 bases left between them. The CDR3 consists of 22 residues. CDR1 is KGHDR and CDR2 is SFDVKD in the germline V gene. CDR3 residues: CATPATRVLGTFHSTRNYGYTF. In nucleotides, the CDR3 is TGTGCCACCCCGGCAACTAGAGTCTTGGGGACATTTCATTCGACCCGAAACTATGGCTACACCTTC.

This sequence joins TRBV5-4 and TRBJ2-7; D is uncertain. Trimming took 2 bases from V and 2 from J, leaving 8 bases between them. Germline CDR1 and CDR2: SGHNT and YYREEE (reference sequence). This CDR3 region has 13 residues. The chain's CDR3 is CASSFGVTYEQYF. The CDR3 DNA follows: TGTGCCAGCAGCTTCGGCGTAACCTACGAGCAGTACTTC.

Concerning this clone: Its ends do not fully match the called genes, so a read error is possible. The chain employs TRBV7-7 and TRBJ2-2, with D perhaps matching TRBD2 (6 bases). This CDR3 comprises 13 residues. CDR1 is SSHAT, CDR2 FNYEAQ, per germline (reference sequence). In DNA, the CDR3 is TGTGCTAGCAGCTTATCGGGGGCCGGGGAGCTGTTTTTT. It yields the protein CASSLSGAGELFF.

The gene calls are TRBV28 and TRBJ1-3; 7 nucleotides match TRBD1. Per the germline V gene, CDR1 is MDHEN and CDR2 is SYDVKM. Germline trimming cut 5 bases from V and 2 bases from J; bases unmatched to any gene: 6. The CDR3 sequence is 15 residues long. The CDR3 loop reads CASSRPQGAGNTIYF. The CDR3 coding sequence is TGTGCCAGCAGTCGACCCCAGGGGGCTGGAAACACCATATATTTT. The whole variable domain, remainder taken from reference TRBV28 and TRBJ1-3, is DVKVTQSSRYLVKRTGEKVFLECVQDMDHENMFWYRQDPGLGLRLIYFSYDVKMKEKGDIPEGYSVSREKKERFSLILESASTNQTSMYLCASSRPQGAGNTIYFGEGSWLTVV.

The CDR3 DNA follows: TGTGCCAGCTCACCGAAAGGGGACTTTGAAGCTTTCTTT. As protein: CASSPKGDFEAFF. The V call is TRBV18, the J call TRBJ1-1, with D perhaps TRBD1 (5 bases). Trimming pared 3 bases from V and 7 bases from J, leaving 12 bases between. CDR3 length equals 13 residues. Germline CDR1 and CDR2: KGHSH and LQKENI.

The chain joins TRBV2 to TRBJ1-2, with 8 bases matching TRBD1. Germline CDR1 is SNHLY and CDR2 is FYNNEI. Unmatched junction bases numbered 1, after V lost 4 bases and J lost 3 bases. This CDR3 region has 13 residues. The CDR3 DNA reads TGTGCCAGCAGTGTGGGACAGGACTATGGCTACACCTTC. Protein sequence: CASSVGQDYGYTF.

The chain is built from TRBV2 and TRBJ2-7; 7 positions match TRBD1. Germline CDR1 is SNHLY and CDR2 is FYNNEI. Trimming cost V 7 bases and J 6 bases; bases outside gene matches: 6. The CDR3 runs 12 residues. The CDR3, as DNA: TGTGCCAGCATCTTGAGGGGGCTCGAGCAGTACTTC. It codes for CASILRGLEQYF.

In DNA, the CDR3 is TGTGCCAGCAGTGAAGCGTTGGGCAGGGTTCAGCCCCAGCATTTT. This sequence encodes CASSEALGRVQPQHF. This chain uses TRBV2 with TRBJ1-5; D possibly corresponds to TRBD1 (5 bases). Germline loops: CDR1 SNHLY, CDR2 FYNNEI. Deletions cut 0 bases from V and 6 bases from J, with 12 bases between. CDR3 size: 15 residues.

In this sample, this clone turned up once. The chain combines TRBV19 with TRBJ2-3, with 14 bases fitting TRBD2. CDR1 and CDR2 from the germline V gene are LNHDA and SQIVND (reference sequence). The CDR3 has 17 residues. The V gene end was trimmed by 4 bases and the J gene end by 4 bases; junction bases not matched to a gene: 7. The CDR3 DNA reads TGTGCCAGTAGTAAAGCGACTAGCGGGGGGGCCCCAGATACGCAGTATTTT. Its protein product is CASSKATSGGAPDTQYF.

The chain uses TRBV7-8 and TRBJ2-1; 10 nucleotides agree with TRBD2. Germline CDR1 and CDR2: SGHVS and FQNEAQ. This CDR3 spans 15 amino acids. V lost 2 bases and J lost 10; bases outside the gene matches: 8. The CDR3 spells CASSLLLAGAREQFF. CDR3 sequence (DNA): TGTGCCAGCAGCTTACTGCTAGCGGGAGCGCGGGAGCAGTTCTTC.

The rearrangement links TRBV7-8 to TRBJ1-5; D gene ambiguous. Germline assignment: CDR1 SGHVS and CDR2 FQNEAQ. Trimming took 4 bases from V and 0 from J, leaving 13 bases between them. The CDR3 consists of 16 residues. The CDR3, as DNA: TGTGCCAGCAGCTCCTCCCCGGGGAATAGCAATCAGCCCCAGCATTTT. It codes for CASSSSPGNSNQPQHF.

V gene TRBV28 combines with J gene TRBJ1-5; a possible D gene is TRBD1 (5 bases). The CDR3 sequence is 16 residues long. With 3 bases removed from V and 1 base from J, the gap between germline ends came to 13 bases. From germline, CDR1 is MDHEN and CDR2 SYDVKM. CDR3 loop: CASSFGGILSNQPQHF. As DNA, the CDR3 is TGTGCCAGCAGTTTTGGGGGGATCCTAAGCAATCAGCCCCAGCATTTT.

This clone came up once. The V and J genes are TRBV6-4 and TRBJ2-7; 10 positions match TRBD2. The germline CDR1 and CDR2 sequences are MRHNA and SNTAGT. V shed 7 bases, J shed 1 base, and the junction held 4 bases outside the gene matches. The length of the CDR3 is 14 residues. In nucleotides, the CDR3 is TGTGCCAGCATAGCGGGAGGCCCTTCCTACGAGCAGTACTTC. It encodes CASIAGGPSYEQYF.

The V and J genes are TRBV2 and TRBJ2-3, with TRBD1 matching 7 bases. The germline CDR1 and CDR2 sequences are SNHLY and FYNNEI. After removal of 8 bases from V and 2 bases from J, the junction contained 10 bases not matched to a gene. This CDR3 is built from 15 residues. CDR3 loop: CASLGQAGYTDTQYF. The CDR3 DNA reads as TGTGCCAGCCTTGGACAGGCAGGTTACACAGATACGCAGTATTTT.

The CDR3 region has the DNA TGTGCCAGCAGTGTAGTTGGACAACTTAGCTATGGCTACACCTTC. This codes for CASSVVGQLSYGYTF. V usage is TRBV28 and J usage is TRBJ1-2, with D maybe TRBD1 (5 bases). Germline V CDR1 and CDR2: MDHEN, SYDVKM. The CDR3 runs to 15 residues. Trimming took off 5 bases at V and 4 bases at J, with 17 bases between the two ends.

CDR3 DNA sequence: TGTGCCAGCAGTTTGGGGTATGCAACTAATGAAAAACTGTTTTTT. Its protein product is CASSLGYATNEKLFF. The rearrangement uses TRBV27 and TRBJ1-4; no reliable D call. The CDR3 length is 15 residues. Deletions cut 3 bases from V and 0 bases from J, with 8 bases between. Germline CDR1 MNHEY, CDR2 SMNVEV (reference sequence).

The chain is built from TRBV3-1 (or the pseudogene TRBV3-2) and TRBJ1-3; no clear D. V lost 8 bases and J 0 bases, leaving 17 bases between the germline ends. Germline-derived CDR1 and CDR2 are LGHDT and YNNKEL (reference sequence). The CDR3 sequence is 16 residues long. The CDR3 sequence: CASLRYYKPSGNTIYF. CDR3 DNA: TGTGCCAGCCTCAGGTACTATAAACCCTCTGGAAACACCATATATTTT.